Sequencing of this T cell receptor (beta chain) was carried out in a study of T cell responses to AZD1222 COVID-19 vaccine (dated by TCRdb to the early 2020s). Study-wide context: AZD1222 recipients given second doses at about 4 weeks or at about 12 weeks were pooled, since spike-specific TCR depth and breadth were not found to differ between the two schedules. TCR sequencing was performed for 233 trial participants, of whom about 200 were given two doses of AZD1222 and some 26 were given two doses of MenACWY control vaccine. Trial participants were enrolled into age subgroups of 18-55, 56-69 and 70-plus years, which contained around 150, 28 and 57 TCR-sequenced participants, respectively. Summary of the overall study and its limitations: Conclusions about previously exposed vaccinees are limited, since just a handful of AZD1222 recipients were seropositive for SARS-CoV-2 at baseline. Vaccine-associated CD4 TCRs spanned the whole spike protein, with dominant responses in regions 160-218 and 743-854. In the small 56-69-year group, the increase in depth fell short of significance, most likely because of low power. Participants were mostly white British, with more females than males. The authors suggested clonal diversity may have been underestimated. Reportedly, almost half of the unique spike-specific TCRs recognized epitopes lying outside the regions that are mutated in the B.1.351 and B.1.1.7 variants. After two AZD1222 doses, both the breadth and the depth of spike-specific TCRs were significantly higher than at day 0 and than in MenACWY recipients. Because no day 14 peak-response samples were available, the repertoires could be characterized only after the peak T cell response.

What the time point label conveys for this sample: baseline before first vaccination. Vaccinee samples came from UK trials COV001 and COV002, including a single-blind randomized controlled phase 2/3 trial of AZD1222 (ChAdOx1 nCoV-19) in healthy adults. Trial participant PBMC samples were collected at day 0 and day 28 after the second dose for TCRbeta chain sequencing. The CDR3 regions of human TCRbeta chains were analyzed by immunosequencing. The authors processed their data as follows. Repertoire TCRs were checked for matches against a reference library of SARS-CoV-2-specific TCRs that had been generated using the MIRA antigen-specificity platform. Breadth was defined as the fraction of unique TCRs that were SARS-CoV-2-associated, and depth was defined as the fraction of total T cells that were SARS-CoV-2-associated. Using the MIRA data, each spike-specific TCR was mapped to the spike region that the TCR reacts to and placed in a CD4 or CD8 class. Log10-transformed breadth and depth values were compared by one-way ANOVA with Sidak's multiple comparisons tests. The source is immuneACCESS, and TCRdb retained only in-frame sequences with V and J called. Part of the clones is not carried over; for the studies checked, unresolved V genes explain less than half of this, and the remainder is unexplained. That table supplies the V and J calls and clone size; D and trimming were determined from the DNA. The sample data list approximately 150,000 clones, and 80% to 95% of these were observed just once. The top ten constitute 1.3% to 1.5% of the sample.

The V and J ends are trimmed by 4 bases and 4 bases, leaving 23 bases between them. The CDR3 contains 17 residues, cysteine and phenylalanine counted. The only DNA kept is the CDR3, 51 bases in frame from the first base. This clone was found once. There is no known antigen for this receptor. Base qualities are missing; no much larger clone stands one base away. This clonotype was sampled from an adult in good health. Sequenced here: peripheral blood, sampled on day 0 of AZD1222 vaccination. This chain joins TRBV23-1 to TRBJ2-7, and possibly TRBD2, on 6 matching bases. TRBV23-1 is an ORF for which the function is uncertain. CDR3 loop: CASSRETRGTRCYEQYF. Here is the DNA: TGCGCCAGCAGTCGGGAGACGCGAGGGACTCGGTGTTACGAGCAGTACTTC.